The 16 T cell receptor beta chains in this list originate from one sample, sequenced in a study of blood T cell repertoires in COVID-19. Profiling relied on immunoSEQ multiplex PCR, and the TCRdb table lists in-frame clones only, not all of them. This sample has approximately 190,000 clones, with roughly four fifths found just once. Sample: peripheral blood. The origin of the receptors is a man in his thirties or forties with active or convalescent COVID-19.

CDR3 DNA sequence: TGTGCCAGCAGCTTCTCTCTACAGGGCGGTAATGAAAAACTGTTTTTT. Its protein product is CASSFSLQGGNEKLFF. The chain joins TRBV11-2 to TRBJ1-4; TRBD1 might be the D (6 bases). V gave up 3 bases and J gave up 4 bases, with 15 bases separating them. The germline CDR1 and CDR2 sequences are SGHAT and FQNNGV. This CDR3 region has 16 residues.

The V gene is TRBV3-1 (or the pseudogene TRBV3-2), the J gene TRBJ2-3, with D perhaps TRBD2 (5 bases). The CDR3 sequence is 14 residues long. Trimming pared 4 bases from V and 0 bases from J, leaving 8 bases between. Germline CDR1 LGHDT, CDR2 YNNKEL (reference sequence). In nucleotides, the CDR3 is TGTGCCAGCAGCCCCCCGGGAAGCACAGATACGCAGTATTTT. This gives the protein CASSPPGSTDTQYF.

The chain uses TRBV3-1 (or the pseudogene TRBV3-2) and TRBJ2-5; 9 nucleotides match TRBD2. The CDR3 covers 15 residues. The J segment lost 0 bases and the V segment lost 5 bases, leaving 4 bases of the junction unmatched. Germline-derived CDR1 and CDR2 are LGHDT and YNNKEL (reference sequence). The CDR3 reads CASSYASGDQETQYF. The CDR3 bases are TGTGCCAGCAGCTACGCTAGCGGGGACCAAGAGACCCAGTACTTC.

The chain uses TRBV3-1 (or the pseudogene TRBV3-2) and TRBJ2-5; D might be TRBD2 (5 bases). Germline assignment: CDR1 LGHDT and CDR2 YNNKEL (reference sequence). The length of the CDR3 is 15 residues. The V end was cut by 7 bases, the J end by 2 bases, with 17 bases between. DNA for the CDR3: TGTGCCAGCACCCCGGACGGTGCGGGTCAAGAGACCCAGTACTTC. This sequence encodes CASTPDGAGQETQYF.

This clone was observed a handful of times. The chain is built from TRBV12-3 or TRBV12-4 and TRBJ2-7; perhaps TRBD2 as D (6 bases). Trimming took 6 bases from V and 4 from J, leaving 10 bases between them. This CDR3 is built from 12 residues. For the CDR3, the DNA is TGTGCCAGCAGCCCCGCGGGATACGAGCAGTACTTC. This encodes CASSPAGYEQYF.

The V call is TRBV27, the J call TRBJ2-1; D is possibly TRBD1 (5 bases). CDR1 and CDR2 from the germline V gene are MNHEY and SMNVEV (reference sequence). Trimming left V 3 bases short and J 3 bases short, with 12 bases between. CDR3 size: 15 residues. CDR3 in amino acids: CASSLSQGYYNEQFF. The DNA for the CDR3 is TGTGCCAGCAGTTTGTCTCAGGGTTACTACAATGAGCAGTTCTTC.

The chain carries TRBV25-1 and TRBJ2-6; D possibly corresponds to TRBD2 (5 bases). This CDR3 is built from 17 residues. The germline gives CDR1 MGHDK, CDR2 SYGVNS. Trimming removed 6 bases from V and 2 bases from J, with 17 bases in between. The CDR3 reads CASRDGTGVAGANVLTF. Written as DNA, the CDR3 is TGTGCCAGCAGGGACGGAACCGGGGTGGCTGGGGCCAACGTCCTGACTTTC.

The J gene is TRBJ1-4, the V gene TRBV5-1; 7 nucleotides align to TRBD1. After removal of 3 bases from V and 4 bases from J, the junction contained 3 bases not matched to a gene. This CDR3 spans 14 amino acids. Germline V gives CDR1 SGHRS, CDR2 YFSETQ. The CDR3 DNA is TGCGCCAGCAGCTGGACAGGCCTTAATGAAAAACTGTTTTTT. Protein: CASSWTGLNEKLFF.

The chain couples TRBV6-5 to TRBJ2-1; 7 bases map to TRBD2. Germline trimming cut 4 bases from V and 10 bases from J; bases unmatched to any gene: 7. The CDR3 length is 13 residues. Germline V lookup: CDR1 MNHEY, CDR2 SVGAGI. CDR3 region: CASSWVKAGEQFF. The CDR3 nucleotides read TGTGCCAGCAGTTGGGTAAAAGCGGGAGAGCAGTTCTTC.

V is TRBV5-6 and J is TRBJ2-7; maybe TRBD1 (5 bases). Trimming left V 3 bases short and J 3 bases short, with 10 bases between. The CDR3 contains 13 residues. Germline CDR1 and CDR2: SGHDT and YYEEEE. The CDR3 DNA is TGTGCCAGCAGCTCCACAGGAGACTACGAGCAGTACTTC. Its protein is CASSSTGDYEQYF.

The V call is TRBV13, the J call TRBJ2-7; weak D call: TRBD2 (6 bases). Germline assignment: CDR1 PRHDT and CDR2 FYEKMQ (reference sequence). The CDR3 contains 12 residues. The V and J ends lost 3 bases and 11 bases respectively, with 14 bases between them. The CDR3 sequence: CASSLAGTHEYF. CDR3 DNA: TGTGCCAGCAGCTTGGCCGGGACTCACGAGTACTTC.

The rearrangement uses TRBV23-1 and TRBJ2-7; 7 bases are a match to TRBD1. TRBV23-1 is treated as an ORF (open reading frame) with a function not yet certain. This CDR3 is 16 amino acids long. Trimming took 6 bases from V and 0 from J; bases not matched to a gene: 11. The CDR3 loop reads CASSRQGPQGSYEQYF. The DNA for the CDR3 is TGCGCCAGCAGCCGACAGGGCCCCCAGGGCTCCTACGAGCAGTACTTC.

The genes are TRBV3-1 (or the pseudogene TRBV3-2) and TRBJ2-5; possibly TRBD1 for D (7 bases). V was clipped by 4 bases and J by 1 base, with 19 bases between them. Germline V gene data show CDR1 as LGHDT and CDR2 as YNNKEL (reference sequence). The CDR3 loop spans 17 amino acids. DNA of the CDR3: TGTGCCAGCAGCCCCCGGGGACAGCGGGTATCCCAAGAGACCCAGTACTTC. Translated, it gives CASSPRGQRVSQETQYF.

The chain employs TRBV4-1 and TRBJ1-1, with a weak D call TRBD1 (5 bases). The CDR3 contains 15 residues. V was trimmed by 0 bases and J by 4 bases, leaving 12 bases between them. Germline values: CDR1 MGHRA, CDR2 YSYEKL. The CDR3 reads CASSQDGGATTEAFF. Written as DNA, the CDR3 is TGCGCCAGCAGCCAAGATGGAGGGGCGACCACTGAAGCTTTCTTT.

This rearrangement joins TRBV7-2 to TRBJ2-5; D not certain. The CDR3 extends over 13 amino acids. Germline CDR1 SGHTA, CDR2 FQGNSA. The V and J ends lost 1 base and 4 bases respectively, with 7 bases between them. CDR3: CASSLDSRETQYF. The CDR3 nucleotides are TGTGCCAGCAGCTTAGATTCGCGAGAGACCCAGTACTTC.

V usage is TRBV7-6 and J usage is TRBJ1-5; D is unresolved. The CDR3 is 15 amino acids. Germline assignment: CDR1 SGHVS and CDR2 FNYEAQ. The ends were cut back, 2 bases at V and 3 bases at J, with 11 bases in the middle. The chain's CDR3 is CASSLSPQFNQPQHF. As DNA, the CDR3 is TGTGCCAGCAGCTTATCTCCCCAGTTCAATCAGCCCCAGCATTTT. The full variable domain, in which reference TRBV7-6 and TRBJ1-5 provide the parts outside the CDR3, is GAGVSQSPRYKVTKRGQDVALRCDPISGHVSLYWYRQALGQGPEFLTYFNYEAQQDKSGLPNDRFSAERPEGSISTLTIQRTEQRDSAMYRCASSLSPQFNQPQHFGDGTRLSIL.